Following are 26 T cell receptor beta chains from one sample sequenced in a study of blood T cell repertoires in COVID-19. Only in-frame clones appear in the TCRdb table, and some are missing; sequencing was by immunoSEQ multiplex PCR. The sample contains under 250,000 clones, around 82% of which appear only once. The sequenced material came from peripheral blood. All receptors come from a man between 45 and 60 years old with active or convalescent COVID-19.

The gene calls are TRBV5-4 and TRBJ2-7, with 10 nucleotides matching TRBD1. The CDR3 sequence is 15 residues long. Germline V gene sequence: CDR1 SGHNT, CDR2 YYREEE (reference sequence). With V trimmed by 4 bases and J by 7 bases, 11 bases remained unmatched. This chain's CDR3 is CASSRLDRGIWEQYF. The CDR3 DNA follows: TGTGCCAGCAGCCGGCTGGACAGGGGGATCTGGGAGCAGTACTTC.

The chain couples TRBV9 to TRBJ2-1; TRBD1 matches 7 bases. Trimming removed 3 bases from V and 6 bases from J; junction bases left unmatched: 12. CDR3 length: 16 residues. Germline loops: CDR1 SGDLS, CDR2 YYNGEE. The CDR3 DNA reads as TGTGCCAGCAGCGGACAGGGTCTCACCTTGGGCAATGAGCAGTTCTTC. Amino acids: CASSGQGLTLGNEQFF.

The chain is built from TRBV10-3 and TRBJ2-1, with D maybe TRBD1 (5 bases). The CDR3 runs 16 residues. In germline, CDR1 is ENHRY, CDR2 SYGVKD. Trimming cost V 6 bases and J 0 bases, with 15 bases left between them. The CDR3 region is CAIREFQGNSYNEQFF. CDR3 DNA sequence: TGTGCCATCAGGGAATTCCAGGGAAACTCCTACAATGAGCAGTTCTTC.

The chain couples TRBV3-1 (or the pseudogene TRBV3-2) to TRBJ2-5; TRBD2 agrees at 9 bases. The CDR3 loop spans 15 amino acids. Germline loops: CDR1 LGHDT, CDR2 YNNKEL (reference sequence). The junction had 7 bases not matched to a gene; V was cut back by 3 bases and J by 5 bases. The DNA for the CDR3 is TGTGCCAGCAGCCATGCTATAGCGGGGGAGGAGACCCAGTACTTC. Its protein is CASSHAIAGEETQYF.

The chain combines TRBV30 with TRBJ1-1; 8 bases are shared with TRBD1. Trimming at V came to 4 bases and at J to 5 bases, leaving 6 bases not matched to a gene. Germline V gives CDR1 GTSNPN, CDR2 SVGIG (reference sequence). The CDR3 extends over 13 amino acids. This CDR3 is CAWMQGARTEAFF. CDR3 bases: TGTGCCTGGATGCAGGGGGCGCGAACTGAAGCTTTCTTT.

The V call is TRBV24-1, the J call TRBJ2-3; 12 bases map to TRBD2. V was pared by 3 bases and J by 0 bases, with 6 bases of the junction left unmatched. CDR1 KGHDR and CDR2 SFDVKD come from the germline V gene. The CDR3 runs to 18 residues. This CDR3 reads CATSDASGGVASTDTQYF. The CDR3 DNA reads TGTGCCACCAGTGATGCTAGCGGGGGGGTAGCTAGCACAGATACGCAGTATTTT.

J is TRBJ2-5 and V is TRBV28; the D gene is possibly TRBD2 (6 bases). The CDR3 is made up of 15 amino acids. In germline, CDR1 is MDHEN, CDR2 SYDVKM. V dropped 6 bases and J dropped 4 bases, with 18 bases sitting between them. The CDR3 DNA reads as TGTGCCAGCAGCCCCCCCCGGGGGTCAGGAGAGACCCAGTACTTC. Residues: CASSPPRGSGETQYF. The entire variable domain, with the rest obtained from reference TRBV28 and TRBJ2-5, is as follows: DVKVTQSSRYLVKRTGEKVFLECVQDMDHENMFWYRQDPGLGLRLIYFSYDVKMKEKGDIPEGYSVSREKKERFSLILESASTNQTSMYLCASSPPRGSGETQYFGPGTRLLVL.

The chain combines TRBV11-2 with TRBJ2-2, with 10 nucleotides matching TRBD2. Per germline, CDR1 SGHAT and CDR2 FQNNGV. There are 16 residues in the CDR3. V dropped 3 bases and J dropped 1; count of bases not matched to a gene: 2. Here the CDR3 reads CASSFGLAENTGELFF. The DNA of the CDR3 is TGTGCCAGCAGCTTTGGACTAGCGGAGAACACCGGGGAGCTGTTTTTT.

The chain carries TRBV28 and TRBJ2-2; possible D gene TRBD1, 6 bases. The CDR3 totals 15 residues. The germline CDR1 and CDR2 sequences are MDHEN and SYDVKM. Trimming took 11 bases from V and 1 from J, leaving 17 bases between them. The CDR3 DNA reads as TGTGCCTCAATCTCTGGGGGACAGAACACCGGGGAGCTGTTTTTT. Translated: CASISGGQNTGELFF.

The chain employs TRBV5-1 and TRBJ2-7; a possible D gene is TRBD1 (7 bases). With 0 bases removed from V and 5 bases from J, the gap between germline ends came to 12 bases. From germline, CDR1 is SGHRS and CDR2 YFSETQ. The CDR3 runs to 14 residues. The CDR3 nucleotides are TGCGCCAGCAGCTTGGGAGACAGGGAGGACGAGCAGTACTTC. Its protein product is CASSLGDREDEQYF.

For the CDR3, the DNA is TGTGCCAGCAGGGCATCAGGGGCTTACAATCAGCCCCAGCATTTT. Protein: CASRASGAYNQPQHF. The V and J genes are TRBV6-5 and TRBJ1-5; perhaps TRBD1 as D (6 bases). This CDR3 is 15 amino acids long. Germline CDR1 MNHEY, CDR2 SVGAGI. The germline V and J ends were trimmed by 6 bases and 3 bases, with 15 bases remaining between them.

Worth noting for this clone: A read error may account for a junction end that differs from germline. The chain uses TRBV18 and TRBJ2-7; D is undetermined. The CDR3 spans 12 residues. Germline assignment: CDR1 KGHSH and CDR2 LQKENI. DNA for the CDR3: TGTGCCAACTCACCAGTTAACTACGAGCAGTACTTC. Encoded protein: CANSPVNYEQYF.

This clone was observed at least ten times. The rearrangement links TRBV6-1 to TRBJ2-4, with TRBD1 matching over 7 bases. The CDR3 spans 16 residues. Germline assignment: CDR1 MNHNS and CDR2 SASEGT. V shed 2 bases, J shed 0 bases, and the junction held 4 bases outside the gene matches. This CDR3 reads CASSERQGLAKNIQYF. The CDR3 coding sequence is TGTGCCAGCAGTGAAAGACAGGGATTAGCCAAAAACATTCAGTACTTC.

The chain links TRBV5-5 to TRBJ2-3; TRBD2 is a possible D gene (6 bases). Germline loops: CDR1 SGHKS, CDR2 YYEKEE (reference sequence). The V and J ends lost 2 bases and 2 bases respectively, with 12 bases between them. This CDR3 region has 15 residues. CDR3 DNA sequence: TGTGCCAGCAGCTTTGTTGGGGGGACCACAGATACGCAGTATTTT. This codes for CASSFVGGTTDTQYF.

DNA for the CDR3: TGCAGTGCTAGTGAGGGGGAGGCCACCGGGGAGCTGTTTTTT. It yields the protein CSASEGEATGELFF. This chain connects TRBV20-1 to TRBJ2-2, with D perhaps given as TRBD1 or TRBD2 (6 bases each). Germline values: CDR1 DFQATT, CDR2 SNEGSKA (reference sequence). The CDR3 is 14 amino acids. The V end lost 3 bases, the J end lost 4 bases, and 12 bases lay between the germline ends.

The table lists this clone with a few counts. The gene calls are TRBV7-8 and TRBJ1-6; no clear D gene. The CDR3 runs to 15 residues. Trimming shortened V by 5 bases and J by 5 bases, and 13 bases separated the two germline ends. CDR1 is SGHVS, CDR2 FQNEAQ, per germline. CDR3 region: CASSAELVNNSPLHF. For the CDR3, the DNA is TGTGCCAGCAGCGCCGAGTTAGTTAATAATTCACCCCTCCACTTT.

The rearrangement links TRBV19 to TRBJ2-4; D is unresolved. Germline values: CDR1 LNHDA, CDR2 SQIVND (reference sequence). V was shortened by 8 bases and J by 0 bases, with 11 bases between the two germline ends. CDR3 length: 14 residues. The CDR3 loop is CASAQALAKNIQYF. The CDR3 DNA is TGTGCCAGTGCCCAGGCCCTAGCCAAAAACATTCAGTACTTC.

This chain uses TRBV19 with TRBJ1-1; a weak D match, TRBD1 (5 bases). The CDR3 runs to 16 residues. Per germline, CDR1 LNHDA and CDR2 SQIVND (reference sequence). Trimming removed 7 bases from V and 0 bases from J, with 18 bases in between. The CDR3 loop is CASILRGGSMNTEAFF. The CDR3, as DNA: TGTGCCAGTATCCTGAGGGGAGGCAGTATGAACACTGAAGCTTTCTTT.

The J gene is TRBJ2-2, the V gene TRBV4-1; D might be TRBD2 (5 bases). Germline V gene lookup returns CDR1 MGHRA and CDR2 YSYEKL. CDR3 length: 16 residues. Between the trimmed V and J ends, which lost 5 bases and 6 bases, there was a span of 19 bases. For the CDR3, the DNA is TGCGCCAGCAGCTTCACCCTCGAGGGTTCGGCCGGGGAGCTGTTTTTT. As protein: CASSFTLEGSAGELFF.

This chain joins TRBV7-8 and TRBJ2-5, with TRBD2 identical over 8 bases. The CDR3 sequence is 16 residues long. In germline, CDR1 is SGHVS, CDR2 FQNEAQ. Trimming at V came to 4 bases and at J to 5 bases, leaving 12 bases not matched to a gene. The CDR3 region has the DNA TGTGCCAGCAGCTCGAAAGCGGGGGCGGTTTGGGAGACCCAGTACTTC. This gives the protein CASSSKAGAVWETQYF.

DNA of the CDR3: TGCGCCAGCAGCTTGGCCGAAGGGGTGCTCCACTTT. As protein: CASSLAEGVLHF. The chain uses TRBV5-1 and TRBJ1-6; a weak D match, TRBD1 (5 bases). V was clipped by 0 bases and J by 16 bases, with 11 bases between them. Germline V CDR1 and CDR2: SGHRS, YFSETQ. CDR3 length equals 12 residues.

V and J are TRBV18 and TRBJ2-7; TRBD1 matches 7 bases. Losses at the gene ends were 0 bases for V and 6 bases for J; bases not matched to a gene: 8. Germline V gives CDR1 KGHSH, CDR2 LQKENI. The CDR3 has 15 residues. The DNA for the CDR3 is TGTGCCAGCTCACCACCGACAGGGTTCCCTTTCGAGCAGTACTTC. Protein sequence: CASSPPTGFPFEQYF. Combining the CDR3 with reference TRBV18 and TRBJ2-7 gives the whole variable domain NAGVMQNPRHLVRRRGQEARLRCSPMKGHSHVYWYRQLPEEGLKFMVYLQKENIIDESGMPKERFSAEFPKEGPSILRIQQVVRGDSAAYFCASSPPTGFPFEQYFGPGTRLTVT.

The chain recombines TRBV30 with TRBJ1-2, with D possibly being TRBD1 (5 bases). CDR1 and CDR2 (germline): GTSNPN, SVGIG (reference sequence). The CDR3 sequence is 13 residues long. The V gene lost 1 base and the J gene lost 4 bases, with 10 bases spanning the gap. CDR3 sequence: CAWSDGRAYGYTF. The CDR3 DNA is TGTGCCTGGAGTGACGGCAGGGCCTATGGCTACACCTTC.

The V gene is TRBV12-3 or TRBV12-4, the J gene TRBJ1-4; D may be TRBD1 (6 bases). The CDR3 is made up of 13 amino acids. Trimming cost V 2 bases and J 7 bases, with 8 bases left between them. The CDR3 here is CASSLRGGEKLFF. CDR3 sequence (DNA): TGTGCCAGCAGTTTAAGGGGGGGTGAAAAACTGTTTTTT.

V and J are TRBV4-2 and TRBJ2-2; D ambiguous. This CDR3 region has 15 residues. The V end lost 5 bases, the J end lost 3 bases, and 13 bases lay between the germline ends. CDR1 and CDR2 (germline): LGHNA, YNFKEQ. The CDR3, as DNA: TGTGCCAGCAGCAAGGTGGCCGAGGACACCGGGGAGCTGTTTTTT. This codes for CASSKVAEDTGELFF.

V gene TRBV7-8 combines with J gene TRBJ1-5; the D gene is possibly TRBD1 (6 bases). CDR3 length: 13 amino acids. V lost 5 bases and J 7 bases, leaving 12 bases between the germline ends. Germline assignment: CDR1 SGHVS and CDR2 FQNEAQ. For the CDR3, the DNA is TGTGCCAGCAGCCTCCAGGGGAACCAGCCCCAGCATTTT. This encodes CASSLQGNQPQHF.